Described below is a single T cell receptor (beta chain) sequence and its context. This CDR3 contains 15 residues. The germline V gene encodes CDR1 MNHEY and CDR2 SVGAGI. Trimming pared 4 bases from V and 0 bases from J, leaving 11 bases between. This specimen comes from a study of shared clonotypes between healthy human individuals. As for the study in general: Three plates were used per donor for CD4 naive, three for CD4 memory, two for CD8 naive and one for CD8 memory.

The donors, all of them Caucasian adults, lived in Nashville, Tennessee. This table comes from immunoSEQ multiplex PCR, and its TCRdb copy is limited to in-frame clones, with some not included. This sample has millions of clones, with approximately 93% found just once. This receptor was obtained from a man in his late teens or twenties in good health. Some clones in this sample may be carry-over from other donors' samples. V gene TRBV6-5 combines with J gene TRBJ2-3; possibly TRBD1 for D (6 bases). The sequencing sample was made of naive CD4+ T cells from PBMCs. Subset of the sample: CD45RA+ positively selected. The CDR3 DNA is TGTGCCAGCAGTTGGACAGCTACTAGCACAGATACGCAGTATTTT. It yields the protein CASSWTATSTDTQYF.